These T cell receptor beta chains were read from a single sample in a study of Ad26.COV2.S vaccination and SARS-CoV-2 variants. Method: immunoSEQ multiplex PCR; TCRdb's copy keeps in-frame clones and lacks some. The sample lists about 330,000 clones, roughly 88% occurring once. The source was peripheral blood, collected in a trial of Ad26.COV2.S vaccine versus placebo. The origin of the receptors is a person aged 18-60 years who received the Ad26.COV2.S COVID-19 vaccine or a placebo. CDR3s include the opening cysteine and the closing phenylalanine or tryptophan. D genes are given only for firm matches. Clone size is given for some rows only: seen once, a few or many times, or a class if the clone is expanded.

V	size	J	D	CDR3	DNA
TRBV3-1/TRBV3-2	.	TRBJ1-2	TRBD1	CASSQGDRGSRYGYTF	TGTGCCAGCAGCCAAGGCGACAGGGGTTCGAGGTATGGCTACACCTTC
TRBV9	.	TRBJ2-3	TRBD1	CASRGQGAVTDTQYF	TGTGCCAGCAGAGGACAGGGGGCCGTGACAGATACGCAGTATTTT
TRBV4-1	.	TRBJ2-2	.	CASSQGRGTGELFF	TGCGCCAGCAGCCAAGGACGTGGCACCGGGGAGCTGTTTTTT
TRBV7-9	few	TRBJ1-2	.	CASSPPGEGGAYGYTF	TGTGCCAGCAGCCCACCGGGAGAAGGGGGGGCCTATGGCTACACCTTC
TRBV7-9	.	TRBJ1-1	.	CASRERGEAFF	TGTGCCAGCAGAGAGCGCGGGGAAGCTTTCTTT
TRBV28	.	TRBJ1-1	TRBD1	CASSSTGAVNTEAFF	TGTGCCAGCAGTTCCACAGGGGCCGTGAACACTGAAGCTTTCTTT
TRBV7-9	.	TRBJ1-4	TRBD1	CASSQGRGQTNEKLFF	TGTGCCAGCAGCCAAGGCAGGGGGCAAACTAATGAAAAACTGTTTTTT
TRBV12-3/TRBV12-4	.	TRBJ1-3	.	CASSNEGFTIYF	TGTGCCAGCAGCAATGAGGGTTTCACCATATATTTT
TRBV4-3	.	TRBJ1-2	.	CASSQEYNYGYTF	TGCGCCAGCAGCCAAGAGTATAACTATGGCTACACCTTC
TRBV6-1	.	TRBJ1-5	TRBD1	CASSVDRGSNQPQHF	TGTGCCAGCAGCGTGGACAGGGGGAGCAATCAGCCCCAGCATTTT
TRBV15	.	TRBJ1-3	.	CATSRDRGGRSGNTIYF	TGTGCCACCAGCAGAGATCGAGGCGGTCGCTCTGGAAACACCATATATTTT
TRBV6-5	.	TRBJ2-1	TRBD2	CASSGAGGENEQFF	TGTGCCAGCAGCGGAGCGGGAGGGGAGAATGAGCAGTTCTTC
TRBV7-8	.	TRBJ2-1	.	CASERGGSYNEQFF	TGTGCCAGCGAAAGGGGGGGTTCCTACAATGAGCAGTTCTTC
TRBV3-1/TRBV3-2	.	TRBJ1-2	.	CASSLGAFGYGYTF	TGTGCCAGCAGCCTAGGGGCTTTCGGCTATGGCTACACCTTC
TRBV7-9	.	TRBJ2-5	TRBD2	CASSSLAGYISETQYF	TGTGCCAGCAGCTCATTAGCGGGGTATATCAGTGAGACCCAGTACTTC
TRBV7-6	.	TRBJ1-5	.	CASSRLGSNQPQHF	TGTGCCAGCAGCCGCTTAGGTAGCAATCAGCCCCAGCATTTT
TRBV6-5	.	TRBJ2-6	.	CASRGGSGANVLTF	TGTGCCAGCAGGGGAGGCTCGGGGGCCAACGTCCTGACTTTC
TRBV9	.	TRBJ2-3	.	CASSVAPSGTDTQYF	TGTGCCAGCAGCGTAGCCCCTAGCGGCACAGATACGCAGTATTTT
TRBV6-2/TRBV6-3	.	TRBJ2-2	.	CASTPWRVGGELFF	TGTGCCAGCACCCCGTGGCGGGTCGGTGGGGAGCTGTTTTTT
TRBV30	.	TRBJ1-1	.	CAWKRGTEAFF	TGTGCCTGGAAGAGGGGGACTGAAGCTTTCTTT
TRBV11-2	.	TRBJ2-1	TRBD2	CASSSGTNHAGIYNEQFF	TGTGCCAGCAGCTCTGGGACTAATCACGCGGGCATCTACAATGAGCAGTTCTTC
TRBV6-5	.	TRBJ1-2	TRBD1	CASKTGTGPNYGYTF	TGTGCCAGCAAGACCGGGACAGGTCCAAACTATGGCTACACCTTC
TRBV4-1	few	TRBJ2-3	.	CASSQDRGDTQYF	TGCGCCAGCAGCCAAGATCGTGGAGATACGCAGTATTTT
TRBV6-1	.	TRBJ1-2	.	CASSENGYTF	TGTGCCAGCAGTGAGAATGGCTACACCTTC
TRBV7-9	.	TRBJ2-3	TRBD2	CASSPGLAGYTDTQYF	TGTGCCAGCAGCCCGGGGCTAGCGGGATACACAGATACGCAGTATTTT
TRBV27	.	TRBJ1-2	.	CASSLFGRPNYGYTF	TGTGCCAGCAGTTTATTTGGCAGGCCCAACTATGGCTACACCTTC
TRBV6-2/TRBV6-3	.	TRBJ2-3	.	CASSKTANTDTQYF	TGTGCCAGCAGCAAGACGGCAAACACAGATACGCAGTATTTT
TRBV11-3	.	TRBJ2-1	TRBD2	CASNPGLAGRHSYNEQFF	TGTGCCAGCAACCCGGGACTAGCGGGACGCCACTCCTACAATGAGCAGTTCTTC
TRBV7-2	.	TRBJ2-7	TRBD1	CASSPGTGVRYEQYF	TGTGCCAGCAGTCCAGGGACAGGGGTACGCTACGAGCAGTACTTC
TRBV18	.	TRBJ1-1	TRBD1	CASSPTTGSTEAFF	TGTGCCAGCTCACCGACGACAGGGAGCACTGAAGCTTTCTTT
TRBV15	.	TRBJ2-2	.	CATSRAWLGANTGELFF	TGTGCCACCAGCAGAGCATGGCTGGGCGCGAACACCGGGGAGCTGTTTTTT
TRBV7-8	.	TRBJ2-7	TRBD1	CASSSDRDGEQYF	TGTGCCAGCAGCTCGGACAGGGACGGCGAGCAGTACTTC
TRBV29-1	.	TRBJ1-2	TRBD1	CSVEDFRTGYYGYTF	TGCAGCGTTGAAGATTTCAGGACAGGGTATTATGGCTACACCTTC
TRBV2	few	TRBJ2-2	.	CAAMGVPNTGELFF	TGTGCCGCTATGGGGGTCCCGAACACCGGGGAGCTGTTTTTT
TRBV19	.	TRBJ2-3	.	CASIRTHAGTDTQYF	TGTGCCAGTATCCGGACTCACGCTGGAACAGATACGCAGTATTTT
TRBV29-1	.	TRBJ1-2	TRBD1	CSAWTGPNYGYTF	TGCAGCGCCTGGACAGGGCCTAACTATGGCTACACCTTC
TRBV19	few	TRBJ2-2	TRBD2	CASSTGLAGGHANTGELFF	TGTGCCAGTAGCACGGGACTAGCGGGAGGCCATGCGAACACCGGGGAGCTGTTTTTT
TRBV4-1	.	TRBJ2-1	TRBD2	CASSQVPSGGVHEQFF	TGCGCCAGCAGCCAAGTCCCCAGCGGGGGGGTTCATGAGCAGTTCTTC
TRBV6-6	.	TRBJ2-7	TRBD2	CASSSASGGSDEQYF	TGTGCCAGCAGTTCAGCTAGCGGGGGGAGCGACGAGCAGTACTTC
TRBV11-2	.	TRBJ1-2	TRBD1	CASSLDRGPGTNYGYTF	TGTGCCAGCAGCTTAGACAGGGGGCCTGGAACTAACTATGGCTACACCTTC
TRBV27	.	TRBJ1-2	.	CASRPQGWANGYGYTF	TGTGCCAGCAGGCCCCAGGGGTGGGCTAATGGCTATGGCTACACCTTC
TRBV7-2	.	TRBJ2-3	TRBD2	CASSLGRGGPTDTQYF	TGTGCCAGCAGCTTAGGGCGGGGGGGCCCCACAGATACGCAGTATTTT
TRBV7-9	.	TRBJ2-3	TRBD2	CASSLGLAGVFRYTDTQYF	TGTGCCAGCAGCTTAGGACTAGCGGGAGTGTTCCGGTACACAGATACGCAGTATTTT
TRBV21-1	.	TRBJ1-2	.	CASTVVGKNYGYTF	TGTGCCAGCACCGTAGTGGGCAAAAACTATGGCTACACCTTC
TRBV9	.	TRBJ2-5	.	CASSVFGGQETQYF	TGTGCCAGCAGCGTATTCGGAGGGCAAGAGACCCAGTACTTC
TRBV19	.	TRBJ2-5	.	CASSIWGTPQETQYF	TGTGCCAGTAGTATTTGGGGTACACCACAAGAGACCCAGTACTTC
TRBV7-6	.	TRBJ1-4	.	CASSLEAGGATNEKLFF	TGTGCCAGCAGCTTAGAGGCAGGTGGGGCAACTAATGAAAAACTGTTTTTT
TRBV7-9	.	TRBJ2-1	.	CASSLALDEQFF	TGTGCCAGCAGCTTAGCCCTCGATGAGCAGTTCTTC
TRBV16	.	TRBJ1-1	.	CASSSVGAQNTEAFF	TGTGCCAGCAGCTCCGTTGGGGCCCAGAACACTGAAGCTTTCTTT
TRBV11-2	.	TRBJ1-5	TRBD1	CASSLAGTGNQPQHF	TGTGCCAGCAGCTTGGCCGGGACAGGCAATCAGCCCCAGCATTTT
TRBV28	.	TRBJ2-2	.	CASSLQGSYTGELFF	TGTGCCAGCAGTTTACAGGGTTCTTACACCGGGGAGCTGTTTTTT
TRBV2	few	TRBJ1-5	TRBD1	CASSDPSFGDRRHSNQPQHF	TGTGCCAGCAGTGACCCGTCGTTCGGGGACAGGAGACATAGCAATCAGCCCCAGCATTTT
TRBV5-1	once	TRBJ2-7	TRBD1	CASSIGTGGYEQYF	TGCGCCAGCAGCATCGGCACAGGGGGGTACGAGCAGTACTTC
TRBV9	.	TRBJ1-2	.	CASSVQGYGYTF	TGTGCCAGCAGCGTACAAGGGTACGGCTACACCTTC
TRBV7-9	.	TRBJ1-1	.	CASRGLGAFF	TGTGCCAGCAGGGGGCTCGGCGCTTTCTTT